What follows are 19 T cell receptor beta chains derived from one specimen sequenced in a study of CD8 T cells in ankylosing spondylitis. One entry per CDR3 protein, called by TCRdb with MiXCR from the 5' RACE reads. The data hold about 180,000 distinct CDR3 sequences, with approximately 9.9% observed a single time. Source material: blood, either unsorted or a sorted T cell fraction (not recorded which). The receptors shown here come from a female donor with ankylosing spondylitis or in good health (not recorded which).

Many counts were recorded for this clonotype. The rearrangement uses TRBV9 and TRBJ2-1, with 11 bases lining up with TRBD2. This CDR3 is built from 16 residues. V lost 7 bases to trimming and J lost 8 bases; unmatched junction nucleotides: 14. Germline V gene data show CDR1 as SGDLS and CDR2 as YYNGEE. The CDR3 coding sequence is TGTGCCAGCTCCGCCGGGACTAGCGGAAGGGGGTATGAGCAGTTCTTC. Translating it yields CASSAGTSGRGYEQFF.

This clonotype was counted ten times or more. This rearrangement joins TRBV11-1 to TRBJ2-1; D not resolved. V was clipped by 4 bases and J by 0 bases, with 10 bases between them. CDR1 is SGHAT, CDR2 FQDESV, per germline (reference sequence). The CDR3 has 15 residues. The CDR3: CASSSLSVSYNEQFF. The CDR3 bases are TGTGCCAGCAGCTCTCTAAGCGTCTCCTACAATGAGCAGTTCTTC.

Worth noting for this clonotype: An end of the junction differs from the germline gene, which may be a read error. Here the CDR3 reads CASRLGAQETQYF. In DNA, the CDR3 is TGTGCCAGCAGGTTAGGGGCCCAAGAGACCCAGTACTTC. The V call is TRBV13, the J call TRBJ2-5; possible D gene TRBD1, 5 bases. From germline, CDR1 is PRHDT and CDR2 FYEKMQ (reference sequence). This CDR3 has 13 amino acids.

V usage is TRBV6-2 or TRBV6-3 and J usage is TRBJ2-7, with a tentative D call TRBD1 (5 bases). V gave up 4 bases and J gave up 6 bases, with 19 bases separating them. The CDR3 contains 15 residues. Germline CDR1 MNHEY, CDR2 SVGEGT. CDR3 sequence: CASSSDSLGLGEQYF. DNA for the CDR3: TGTGCCAGCAGTTCAGACAGTCTGGGTCTCGGCGAGCAGTACTTC.

Judged by abundance, this clonotype is medium-sized. Here the CDR3 reads CASSQEGHPTRNEQFF. The CDR3 DNA follows: TGCGCCAGCAGCCAAGAGGGGCACCCTACGAGGAATGAGCAGTTCTTC. This chain uses TRBV4-3 with TRBJ2-1, with D possibly being TRBD1 (5 bases). Germline CDR1 is LGHNA and CDR2 is YSLEER. Trimming pared 0 bases from V and 7 bases from J, leaving 16 bases between. The CDR3 length is 16 residues.

This clonotype was seen a handful of times. The chain employs TRBV7-6 and TRBJ1-2; a weak D match, TRBD1 (5 bases). Between the trimmed V and J ends, which lost 1 base and 3 bases, there was a span of 12 bases. CDR1 and CDR2 (germline): SGHVS, FNYEAQ. The CDR3 is made up of 15 amino acids. CDR3 bases: TGTGCCAGCAGCTTAGGTGGTGGGGGAGACTATGGCTACACCTTC. This translates into CASSLGGGGDYGYTF.

This clonotype was counted at least ten times. The V call is TRBV12-3 or TRBV12-4, the J call TRBJ2-1, with D unclear. This CDR3 contains 14 residues. Trimming shortened V by 1 base and J by 7 bases, and 11 bases separated the two germline ends. This CDR3 is CASSLGATRNEQFF. In DNA form, the CDR3 reads TGTGCCAGCAGTTTAGGGGCCACCAGGAATGAGCAGTTCTTC.

The table lists this clonotype with a few counts. The chain employs TRBV6-1 and TRBJ1-1; maybe TRBD1 (5 bases). The germline V and J ends were trimmed by 5 bases and 6 bases, with 16 bases remaining between them. CDR3 size: 14 residues. CDR1 and CDR2 from the germline V gene are MNHNS and SASEGT. For the CDR3, the DNA is TGTGCCAGCAGTCTAGAGCCTGGGGGGGCTGAAGCTTTCTTT. It is translated as CASSLEPGGAEAFF.

Many counts were recorded for this clonotype. The rearrangement uses TRBV20-1 and TRBJ2-3, with D perhaps matching TRBD2 (6 bases). Between the trimmed V and J ends, which lost 3 bases and 0 bases, there was a span of 19 bases. Germline CDR1 and CDR2: DFQATT and SNEGSKA (reference sequence). This CDR3 region has 17 residues. The CDR3 coding sequence is TGCAGTGCTAGTACGCGGGACTTACCTTATAGCACAGATACGCAGTATTTT. It yields the protein CSASTRDLPYSTDTQYF.

This sequence joins TRBV7-8 and TRBJ2-1; 7 bases align to TRBD1. The CDR3 is made up of 14 amino acids. The V gene end was trimmed by 10 bases and the J gene end by 1 base; junction bases not matched to a gene: 7. The germline V gene encodes CDR1 SGHVS and CDR2 FQNEAQ. As DNA, the CDR3 is TGTGCCATTCGGGACAGAGCATCCTACAATGAGCAGTTCTTC. This encodes CAIRDRASYNEQFF.

There are many counts of this clonotype. The chain recombines TRBV12-3 or TRBV12-4 with TRBJ1-5; D perhaps matches TRBD1 (5 bases). The ends were cut back, 5 bases at V and 3 bases at J, with 14 bases in the middle. CDR3 length: 15 residues. The DNA of the CDR3 is TGTGCCAGCAGTATCCCGGGGGACCTCAATCAGCCCCAGCATTTT. This gives the protein CASSIPGDLNQPQHF.

The chain links TRBV6-2 or TRBV6-3 to TRBJ2-7, with D tentatively TRBD1 or TRBD2 (5 bases each). Germline V gene data show CDR1 as MNHEY and CDR2 as SVGEGT. Deletions cut 4 bases from V and 2 bases from J, with 15 bases between. The CDR3 runs 15 residues. The CDR3 spells CASSFPWGRAYEQYF. In nucleotides, the CDR3 is TGTGCCAGCAGTTTCCCTTGGGGGAGAGCCTACGAGCAGTACTTC.

The sample holds many counts of this clonotype. The rearrangement links TRBV12-3 or TRBV12-4 to TRBJ1-2, with a possible D match to TRBD1 (5 bases). There are 13 residues in the CDR3. The ends were cut back, 3 bases at V and 2 bases at J, with 7 bases in the middle. The CDR3 loop is CASSFQGNYGYTF. The CDR3 DNA reads as TGTGCCAGCAGTTTCCAGGGCAACTATGGCTACACCTTC.

V usage is TRBV27 and J usage is TRBJ2-1; D is perhaps TRBD1 (6 bases). The CDR3 loop spans 14 amino acids. Germline lookup yields CDR1 MNHEY and CDR2 SMNVEV (reference sequence). With 7 bases removed from V and 4 bases from J, the gap between germline ends came to 14 bases. The CDR3 DNA sequence: TGTGCCAGCAAGGAGCCAGGGGTTTACAATGAGCAGTTCTTC. Residues: CASKEPGVYNEQFF.

The chain combines TRBV27 with TRBJ1-2; D is possibly TRBD1 (6 bases). The CDR3 length is 15 residues. Germline CDR1 reads MNHEY; CDR2 reads SMNVEV (reference sequence). V lost 0 bases to trimming and J lost 6 bases, with 14 bases between them. The CDR3 DNA is TGTGCCAGCAGTTTATCGCCGGGGGCAGGGCATGGCTACACCTTC. It is translated as CASSLSPGAGHGYTF.

The J gene is TRBJ2-7, the V gene TRBV27; 7 positions match TRBD1. Germline V CDR1 and CDR2: MNHEY, SMNVEV (reference sequence). The V segment lost 2 bases and the J segment 7 bases; nucleotides outside the gene matches: 8. The CDR3 contains 14 residues. The CDR3 loop reads CASSLGTVLEEQYF. CDR3 DNA: TGTGCCAGCAGTTTAGGGACAGTGCTGGAAGAGCAGTACTTC.

The chain joins TRBV4-3 to TRBJ2-7; TRBD1 is a possible D gene (5 bases). CDR1 LGHNA and CDR2 YSLEER come from the germline V gene. Trimming pared 0 bases from V and 5 bases from J, leaving 20 bases between. This CDR3 comprises 17 residues. The CDR3 loop reads CASSQETGMAGSHEQYF. The CDR3 DNA follows: TGCGCCAGCAGCCAAGAGACGGGCATGGCAGGGTCCCACGAGCAGTACTTC.

The rearrangement joins TRBV12-3 or TRBV12-4 to TRBJ1-5, with 7 nucleotides matching TRBD1. There are 13 residues in the CDR3. The V gene end was trimmed by 5 bases and the J gene end by 5 bases; junction bases not matched to a gene: 3. The CDR3 bases are TGTGCCAGCAGTAGCCAGGGGGATCAGCCCCAGCATTTT. Protein: CASSSQGDQPQHF.

The chain joins TRBV9 to TRBJ2-7; D might be TRBD2 (6 bases). V gave up 4 bases and J gave up 2 bases, with 16 bases separating them. Germline lookup yields CDR1 SGDLS and CDR2 YYNGEE. This CDR3 has 15 amino acids. CDR3 residues: CASSITGDSAYEQYF. DNA for the CDR3: TGTGCCAGCAGCATTACGGGGGACTCGGCCTACGAGCAGTACTTC.